This TCR beta chain comes out of a study of blood T cell repertoires in COVID-19 (dated by TCRdb to 2018 to 2021). Regarding the complete study: Samples covering the acute and convalescent phases of COVID-19 were provided by collaborators in the United States, Italy and Spain. The prospective study material was composed of cDNA or gDNA derived from T cells, B-cell-depleted T cells, or PBMCs. Subjects who had been exposed to COVID-19, were actively infected with it, or had recovered from it provided the deeply sampled blood TCRbeta repertoires that made up the dataset. The repertoires were released in a freely available public database intended as a resource for research on the immune response to SARS-CoV-2. Samples came from the ongoing ImmuneRACE study (first 160 participants) plus 1,254 subjects from 6 global collaborators. The sample metadata nearly always contained a de-identified subject ID, COVID-19 status, age in years and sex. Where available, HLA class I and class II types were taken from metadata supplied by the sample provider and were not determined by assay-based typing. Findings and caveats that apply to the study as a whole: Clinical and demographic metadata were provided uncurated, with the amount varying by source and participant.

Remarks on this clone: Its antigen specificity is not known. The junction does not match germline at one end; this may be a read error.

The immunoSEQ Assay, a bias-controlled multiplex PCR, was used to amplify TCRbeta CDR3 regions from genomic DNA. Per the source publication's procedure: The number of nucleated cells in each sample was estimated by amplification of reference gene primers within the assay. To quantify the absolute abundance of each unique TCRbeta CDR3 rearrangement, sequence reads were collapsed and filtered. Productive Simpson clonality was computed per sample as the square root of Simpson's diversity index over productive rearrangements. Drawn from immuneACCESS, this table holds only the in-frame rearrangements with V and J called that TCRdb kept. Clones are partly lost; checked studies trace under half to an unresolved V gene and leave the rest unexplained. V, J and clone size reflect that table, while D and trimming were determined from the DNA. The sample profile shows around 250,000 clones; 70% to 90% of them were found once. 1.5% to 2% of the sample belongs to the ten largest clones.

Enrolling through a virtual design, the prospective study's participants ranged in age from roughly 18 to 100 years and lived across about two dozen United States geographic areas. Cohort assignment in the prospective study relied on participant-reported clinical history from a screening survey and a study questionnaire. ImmuneRACE Cohort 3 recovered participants were defined by two consecutive negative NP/OP PCR tests, healthcare professional clearance, or symptom resolution. In the prospective study, mobile phlebotomists collected whole blood, serum and a nasopharyngeal or oropharyngeal swab from each participant. Over a roughly 2-month period, participants in the prospective study had the option of providing additional blood draws and questionnaires. Blood samples from the prospective study were shipped frozen or at room temperature prior to DNA extraction. CDR1 and CDR2 are drawn from the germline V gene (reference sequence): SSHAT, FNYEAQ. CDR3 length: 18 amino acids, cysteine to phenylalanine. Only the CDR3 DNA is retained, 54 bases long and in frame from the first base.

The chain was built from TRBV7-7 and TRBJ2-3, with 10 bases matching TRBD2. The sequencing sample was made of PBMCs or T cells enriched from blood (not recorded which). The origin of this receptor is a woman aged 45-60 years who had recovered from COVID-19. The DNA sequence follows: TGTGCTAGCAGCTTAGGTCCGGCTAGCGGGAGTTGGGCAGATACGCAGTATTTT. Its coded protein is CASSLGPASGSWADTQYF.